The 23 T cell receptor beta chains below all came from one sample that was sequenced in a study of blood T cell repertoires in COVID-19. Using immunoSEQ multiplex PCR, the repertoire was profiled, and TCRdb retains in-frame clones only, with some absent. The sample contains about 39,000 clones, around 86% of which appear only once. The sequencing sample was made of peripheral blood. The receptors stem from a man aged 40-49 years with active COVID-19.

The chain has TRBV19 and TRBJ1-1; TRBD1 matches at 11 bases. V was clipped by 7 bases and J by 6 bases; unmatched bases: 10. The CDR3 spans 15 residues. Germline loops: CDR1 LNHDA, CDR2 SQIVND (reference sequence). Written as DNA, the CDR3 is TGTGCCAGTATGGGCCAAGGACAGGGGGCTCCTGAAGCTTTCTTT. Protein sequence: CASMGQGQGAPEAFF.

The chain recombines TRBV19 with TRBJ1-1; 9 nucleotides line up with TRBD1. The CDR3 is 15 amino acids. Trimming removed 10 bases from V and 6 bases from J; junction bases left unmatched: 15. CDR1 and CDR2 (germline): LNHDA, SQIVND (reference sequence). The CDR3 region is CATRGRTGAVPEAFF. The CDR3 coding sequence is TGTGCCACCCGCGGGAGGACAGGGGCGGTTCCTGAAGCTTTCTTT. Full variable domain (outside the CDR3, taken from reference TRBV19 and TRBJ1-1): DGGITQSPKYLFRKEGQNVTLSCEQNLNHDAMYWYRQDPGQGLRLIYYSQIVNDFQKGDIAEGYSVSREKKESFPLTVTSAQKNPTAFYLCATRGRTGAVPEAFFGQGTRLTVV.

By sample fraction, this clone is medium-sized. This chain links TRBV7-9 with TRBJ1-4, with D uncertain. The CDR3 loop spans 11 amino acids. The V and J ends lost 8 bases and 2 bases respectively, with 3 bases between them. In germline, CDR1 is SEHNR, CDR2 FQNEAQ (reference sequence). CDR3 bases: TGTGCCAGCTCGACTAATGAAAAACTGTTTTTT. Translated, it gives CASSTNEKLFF.

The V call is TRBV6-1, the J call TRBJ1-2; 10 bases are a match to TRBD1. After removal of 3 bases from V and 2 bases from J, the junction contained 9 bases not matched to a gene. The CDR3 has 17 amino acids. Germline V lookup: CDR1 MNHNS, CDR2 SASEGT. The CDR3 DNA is TGTGCCAGCAGTGATCTTTATTTGGACAGGGGGAACTATGGCTACACCTTC. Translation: CASSDLYLDRGNYGYTF.

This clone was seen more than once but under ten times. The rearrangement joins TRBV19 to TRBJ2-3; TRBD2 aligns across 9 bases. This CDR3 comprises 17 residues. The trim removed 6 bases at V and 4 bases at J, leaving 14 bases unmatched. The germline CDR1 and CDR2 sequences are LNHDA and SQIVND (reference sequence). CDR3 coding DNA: TGTGCCAGTAGCGCCCAGGCGAGTAGCGGGAGTGCAGATACGCAGTATTTT. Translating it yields CASSAQASSGSADTQYF.

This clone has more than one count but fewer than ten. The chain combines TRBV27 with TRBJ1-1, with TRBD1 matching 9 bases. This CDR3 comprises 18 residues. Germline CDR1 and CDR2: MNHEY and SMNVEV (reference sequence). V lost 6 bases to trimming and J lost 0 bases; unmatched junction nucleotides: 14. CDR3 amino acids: CASSPRRDRVFMNTEAFF. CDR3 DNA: TGTGCCAGCAGCCCCAGGAGGGACAGGGTTTTTATGAACACTGAAGCTTTCTTT.

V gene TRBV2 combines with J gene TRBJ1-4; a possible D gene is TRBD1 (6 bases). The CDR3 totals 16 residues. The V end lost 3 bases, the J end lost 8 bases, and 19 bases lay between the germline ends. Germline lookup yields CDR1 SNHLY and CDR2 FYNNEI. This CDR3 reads CASSDHTGREREKLFF. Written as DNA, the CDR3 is TGTGCCAGCAGTGATCATACAGGGAGGGAGAGGGAAAAACTGTTTTTT.

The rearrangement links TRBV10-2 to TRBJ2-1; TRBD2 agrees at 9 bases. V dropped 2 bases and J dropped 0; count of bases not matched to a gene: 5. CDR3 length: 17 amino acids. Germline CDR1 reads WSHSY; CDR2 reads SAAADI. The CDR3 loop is CASSEDGSGSSYNEQFF. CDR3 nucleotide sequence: TGCGCCAGCAGTGAGGATGGTAGCGGGAGCTCCTACAATGAGCAGTTCTTC.

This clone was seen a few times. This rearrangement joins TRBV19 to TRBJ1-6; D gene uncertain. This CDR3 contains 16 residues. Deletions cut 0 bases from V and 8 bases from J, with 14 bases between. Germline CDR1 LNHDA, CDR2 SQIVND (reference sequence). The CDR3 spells CASSIETGSWDSPLHF. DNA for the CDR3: TGTGCCAGTAGTATAGAAACCGGGTCCTGGGATTCACCCCTCCACTTT.

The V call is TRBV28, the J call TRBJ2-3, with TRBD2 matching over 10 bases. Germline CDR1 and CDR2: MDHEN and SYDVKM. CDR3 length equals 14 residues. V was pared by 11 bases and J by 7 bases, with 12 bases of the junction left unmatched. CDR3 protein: CAATSGILPNTQYF. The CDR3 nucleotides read TGTGCCGCAACTAGCGGGATTCTTCCTAATACGCAGTATTTT.

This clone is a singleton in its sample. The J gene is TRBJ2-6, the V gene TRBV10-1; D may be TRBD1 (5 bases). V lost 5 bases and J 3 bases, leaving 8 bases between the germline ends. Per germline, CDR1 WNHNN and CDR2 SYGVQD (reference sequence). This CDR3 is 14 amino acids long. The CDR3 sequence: CASSPGFGANVLTF. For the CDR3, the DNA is TGCGCCAGCAGTCCAGGGTTTGGGGCCAACGTCCTGACTTTC.

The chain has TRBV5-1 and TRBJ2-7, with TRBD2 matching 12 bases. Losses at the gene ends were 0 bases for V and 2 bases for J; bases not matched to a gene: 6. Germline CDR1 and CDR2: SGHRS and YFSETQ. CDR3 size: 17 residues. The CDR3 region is CASSLARLAGDPYEQYF. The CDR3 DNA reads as TGCGCCAGCAGCTTGGCCAGACTAGCGGGGGACCCCTACGAGCAGTACTTC.

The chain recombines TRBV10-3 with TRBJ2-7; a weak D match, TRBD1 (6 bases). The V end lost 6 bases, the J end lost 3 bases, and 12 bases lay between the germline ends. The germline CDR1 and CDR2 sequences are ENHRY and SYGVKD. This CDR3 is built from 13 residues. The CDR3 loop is CAISRDIRYEQYF. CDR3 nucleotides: TGTGCCATCAGCCGGGACATCCGCTACGAGCAGTACTTC.

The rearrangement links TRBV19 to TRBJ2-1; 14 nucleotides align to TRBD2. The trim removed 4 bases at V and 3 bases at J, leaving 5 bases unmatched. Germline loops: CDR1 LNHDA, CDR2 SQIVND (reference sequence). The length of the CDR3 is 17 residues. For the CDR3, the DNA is TGTGCCAGTAGTAGGGGACTAGCGGGAGTCGGCTACAATGAGCAGTTCTTC. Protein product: CASSRGLAGVGYNEQFF.

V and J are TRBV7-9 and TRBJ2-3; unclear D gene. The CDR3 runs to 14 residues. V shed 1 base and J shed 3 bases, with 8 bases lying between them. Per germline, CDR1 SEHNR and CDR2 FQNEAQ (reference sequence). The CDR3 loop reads CASSLGASTDTQYF. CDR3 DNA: TGTGCCAGCAGCTTAGGAGCGTCGACAGATACGCAGTATTTT.

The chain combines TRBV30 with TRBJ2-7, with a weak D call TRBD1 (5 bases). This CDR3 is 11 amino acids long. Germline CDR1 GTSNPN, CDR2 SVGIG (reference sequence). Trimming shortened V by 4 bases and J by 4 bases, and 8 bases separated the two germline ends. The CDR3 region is CAWMGQYEQYF. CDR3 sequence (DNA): TGTGCCTGGATGGGGCAGTACGAGCAGTACTTC.

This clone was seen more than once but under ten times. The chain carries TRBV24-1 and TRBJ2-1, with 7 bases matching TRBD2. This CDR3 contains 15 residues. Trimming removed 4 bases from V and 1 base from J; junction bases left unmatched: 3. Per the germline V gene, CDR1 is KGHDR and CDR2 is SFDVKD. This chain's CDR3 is CATSELAASYNEQFF. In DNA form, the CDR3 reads TGTGCCACCAGTGAGCTAGCGGCTTCCTACAATGAGCAGTTCTTC.

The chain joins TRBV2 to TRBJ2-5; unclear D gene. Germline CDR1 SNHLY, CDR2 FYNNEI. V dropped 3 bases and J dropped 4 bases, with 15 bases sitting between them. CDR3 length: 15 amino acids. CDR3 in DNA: TGTGCCAGCAGTGACGGGTCGTTGGTGGGAGAGACCCAGTACTTC. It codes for CASSDGSLVGETQYF.

The chain's CDR3 is CASSYLQVVRSPLHF. In nucleotides, the CDR3 is TGTGCCAGCAGTTACCTACAGGTGGTACGTTCACCCCTCCACTTT. The chain combines TRBV6-5 with TRBJ1-6, with D possibly matching TRBD1 (5 bases). V was clipped by 2 bases and J by 9 bases, with 14 bases between them. This CDR3 has 15 residues. Per the germline V gene, CDR1 is MNHEY and CDR2 is SVGAGI.

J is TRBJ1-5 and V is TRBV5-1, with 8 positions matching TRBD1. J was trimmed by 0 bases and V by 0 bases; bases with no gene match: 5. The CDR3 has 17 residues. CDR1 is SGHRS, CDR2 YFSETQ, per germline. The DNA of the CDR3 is TGCGCCAGCAGCTTGGTCCCTCAGGGGGCTAGCAATCAGCCCCAGCATTTT. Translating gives CASSLVPQGASNQPQHF.

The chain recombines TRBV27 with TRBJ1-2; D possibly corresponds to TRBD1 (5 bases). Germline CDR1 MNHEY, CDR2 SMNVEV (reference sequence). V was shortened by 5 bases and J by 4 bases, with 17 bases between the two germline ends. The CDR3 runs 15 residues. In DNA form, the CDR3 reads TGTGCCAGCAGTCCACCGGGACGGGGGATCTATGGCTACACCTTC. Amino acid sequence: CASSPPGRGIYGYTF.

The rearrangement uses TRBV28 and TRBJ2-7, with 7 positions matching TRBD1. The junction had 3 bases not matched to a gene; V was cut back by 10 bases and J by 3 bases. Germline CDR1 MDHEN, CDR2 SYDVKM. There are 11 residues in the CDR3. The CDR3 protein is CATYRGYEQYF. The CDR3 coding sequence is TGTGCCACCTACAGGGGCTACGAGCAGTACTTC.

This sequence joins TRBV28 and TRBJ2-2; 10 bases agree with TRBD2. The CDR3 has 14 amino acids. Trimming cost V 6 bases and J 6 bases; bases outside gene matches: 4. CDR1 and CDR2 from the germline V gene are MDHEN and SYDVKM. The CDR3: CASRGGLAAGELFF. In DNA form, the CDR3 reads TGTGCCAGCAGGGGAGGACTAGCGGCCGGGGAGCTGTTTTTT.